Each of the 11 T cell receptor beta chains below was sequenced from the same sample in a study of monozygotic twins with inflammatory bowel disease. TCRdb reanalyzed the 5' RACE reads and collapses them to one entry per CDR3 protein, without DNA. The repertoire table contains about 160,000 distinct CDR3 sequences. The sequenced sample was blood. These receptor sequences come from a human donor with ulcerative colitis or Crohn's disease, or a healthy co-twin of an affected twin (not recorded which).

This sequence joins TRBV18 and TRBJ2-7; TCRdb reports TRBD1, a call that lacks DNA to check it against. The CDR3 has 15 residues. Germline CDR1 KGHSH, CDR2 LQKENI. The CDR3 protein is CASSSRQGISYEQYF.

The rearrangement links TRBV5-4 to TRBJ2-7; as DNA is missing, the TRBD1 call by TCRdb cannot be tested. Germline loops: CDR1 SGHNT, CDR2 YYREEE (reference sequence). The CDR3 has 14 amino acids. The CDR3 is CASSRTAISYEQYF.

The gene calls are TRBV20-1 and TRBJ2-3; TCRdb designates TRBD2, a call that cannot be tested without DNA. Germline V gene lookup returns CDR1 DFQATT and CDR2 SNEGSKA (reference sequence). The CDR3 is 18 residues long. The CDR3 sequence: CSASGPTLTSGTTDTQYF.

This chain uses TRBV10-3 with TRBJ2-1. The CDR3 runs 13 residues. Germline loops: CDR1 ENHRY, CDR2 SYGVKD. CDR3: CAISGQIRNEQFF.

The V gene is TRBV4-1, the J gene TRBJ2-1; TCRdb outputs TRBD2, but without DNA this stays unchecked. Germline values: CDR1 MGHRA, CDR2 YSYEKL. This CDR3 region has 17 residues. CDR3 protein: CASSQDGGRGSYNEQFF.

The rearrangement joins TRBV24-1 to TRBJ1-5; the D gene TCRdb calls, TRBD1, cannot be checked with no DNA. The CDR3 runs 13 residues. Germline V gives CDR1 KGHDR, CDR2 SFDVKD. This CDR3 is CATSVQGHRPQHF.

The chain joins TRBV5-1 to TRBJ1-6; TCRdb returns TRBD1, unconfirmable since there is no DNA. CDR1 is SGHRS and CDR2 is YFSETQ in the germline V gene. CDR3 length: 16 amino acids. This CDR3 is CASSLAGTGGGSPLHF.

The chain combines TRBV3-1 with TRBJ1-1; checking the TCRdb D call of TRBD1 is not possible without DNA. The CDR3 covers 15 residues. Germline CDR1 and CDR2: LGHDT and YNNKEL (reference sequence). Here the CDR3 reads CASSWGGSRNTEAFF.

The rearrangement uses TRBV10-3 and TRBJ2-3; lacking DNA, the TRBD2 call made by TCRdb goes unchecked. Looked up from germline, CDR1 is ENHRY and CDR2 is SYGVKD. The CDR3 totals 16 residues. The CDR3 protein is CAISGELAGVSDTQYF.

The chain's CDR3 is CSVAFQGYEQYF. The rearrangement links TRBV29-1 to TRBJ2-7; TCRdb selects TRBD1, and the lack of DNA leaves this call unchecked. The CDR3 runs to 12 residues. Germline V gene sequence: CDR1 SQVTM, CDR2 ANQGSEA.

This chain links TRBV3-1 with TRBJ2-4. The CDR3 is 12 amino acids. From germline, CDR1 is LGHDT and CDR2 YNNKEL (reference sequence). CDR3 in amino acids: CASSQVSNIQYF. Together with reference TRBV3-1 and TRBJ2-4, the CDR3 gives the full variable domain: DTAVSQTPKYLVTQMGNDKSIKCEQNLGHDTMYWYKQDSKKFLKIMFSYNNKELIINETVPNRFSPKSPDKAHLNLHINSLELGDSAVYFCASSQVSNIQYFGAGTRLSVL.